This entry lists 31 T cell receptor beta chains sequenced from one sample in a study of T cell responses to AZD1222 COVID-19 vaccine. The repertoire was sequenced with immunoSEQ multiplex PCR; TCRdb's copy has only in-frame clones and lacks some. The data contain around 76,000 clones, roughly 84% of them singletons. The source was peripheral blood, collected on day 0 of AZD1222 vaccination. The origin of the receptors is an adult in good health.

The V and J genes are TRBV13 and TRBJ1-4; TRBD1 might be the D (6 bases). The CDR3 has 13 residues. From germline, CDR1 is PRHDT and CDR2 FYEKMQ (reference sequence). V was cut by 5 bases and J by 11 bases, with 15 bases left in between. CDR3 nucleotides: TGTGCCAGCAGCCCCCCGGGGGGGCGGAAACTGTTTTTT. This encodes CASSPPGGRKLFF.

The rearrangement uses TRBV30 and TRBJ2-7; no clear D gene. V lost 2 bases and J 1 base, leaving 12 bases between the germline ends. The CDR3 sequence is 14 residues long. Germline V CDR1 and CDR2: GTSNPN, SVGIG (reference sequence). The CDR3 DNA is TGTGCCTGGAGTAAGGGCGGCACTTCCTACGAGCAGTACTTC. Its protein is CAWSKGGTSYEQYF.

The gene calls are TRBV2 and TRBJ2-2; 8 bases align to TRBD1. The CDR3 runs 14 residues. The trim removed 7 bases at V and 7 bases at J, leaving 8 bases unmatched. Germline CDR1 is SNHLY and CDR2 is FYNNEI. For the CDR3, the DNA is TGTGCCAGCATAATGGACAGGGCCGGCGGGGAGCTGTTTTTT. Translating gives CASIMDRAGGELFF.

CDR3: CASSQDPASSYNEQFF. The CDR3 DNA reads as TGCGCCAGCAGCCAAGACCCGGCTAGCTCCTACAATGAGCAGTTCTTC. The rearrangement uses TRBV4-3 and TRBJ2-1; D gene unclear. The CDR3 runs 16 residues. The V gene's germline CDR1 is LGHNA and CDR2 YSLEER. The germline V and J ends were trimmed by 0 bases and 0 bases, with 9 bases remaining between them.

In DNA, the CDR3 is TGTGCCAGCAGCACCCCACCCCTCCTAAACTATGGCTACACCTTC. It is translated as CASSTPPLLNYGYTF. The V call is TRBV21-1, the J call TRBJ1-2. TRBV21-1 counts as a pseudogene. The CDR3 runs to 15 residues.

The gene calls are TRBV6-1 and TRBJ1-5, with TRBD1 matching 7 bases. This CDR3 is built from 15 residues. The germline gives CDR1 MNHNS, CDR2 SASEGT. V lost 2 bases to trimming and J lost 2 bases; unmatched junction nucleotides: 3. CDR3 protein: CASSEQGGRNQPQHF. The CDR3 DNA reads TGTGCCAGCAGTGAACAGGGGGGGCGCAATCAGCCCCAGCATTTT.

The CDR3 DNA sequence: TGTGCCAGCAGTGAAGCAGGGCAGGCTGGAGGAGAGACCCAGTACTTC. It codes for CASSEAGQAGGETQYF. This chain uses TRBV6-1 with TRBJ2-5, with D tentatively TRBD2 (5 bases). The V and J ends lost 0 bases and 4 bases respectively, with 15 bases between them. There are 16 residues in the CDR3. In germline, CDR1 is MNHNS, CDR2 SASEGT.

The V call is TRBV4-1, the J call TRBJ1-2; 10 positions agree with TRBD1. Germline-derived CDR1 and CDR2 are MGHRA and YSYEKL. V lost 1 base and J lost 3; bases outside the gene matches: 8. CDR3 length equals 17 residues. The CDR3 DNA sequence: TGCGCCAGCAGCCAAGTAGAGACAGGGGGCGCGCACTATGGCTACACCTTC. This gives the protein CASSQVETGGAHYGYTF.

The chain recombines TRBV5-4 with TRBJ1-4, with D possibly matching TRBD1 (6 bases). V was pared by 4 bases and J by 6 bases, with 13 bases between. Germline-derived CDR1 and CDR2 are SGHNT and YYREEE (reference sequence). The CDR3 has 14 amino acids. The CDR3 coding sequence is TGTGCCAGCAGCCGAGGACAGATAGATGAAAAACTGTTTTTT. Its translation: CASSRGQIDEKLFF.

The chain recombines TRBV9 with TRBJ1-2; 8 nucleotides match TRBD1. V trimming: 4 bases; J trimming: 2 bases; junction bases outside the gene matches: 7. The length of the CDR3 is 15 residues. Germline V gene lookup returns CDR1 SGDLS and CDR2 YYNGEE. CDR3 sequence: CASSPDRGENYGYTF. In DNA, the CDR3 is TGTGCCAGCAGCCCAGACAGGGGAGAGAACTATGGCTACACCTTC. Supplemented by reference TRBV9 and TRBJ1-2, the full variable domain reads DSGVTQTPKHLITATGQRVTLRCSPRSGDLSVYWYQQSLDQGLQFLIQYYNGEERAKGNILERFSAQQFPDLHSELNLSSLELGDSALYFCASSPDRGENYGYTFGSGTRLTVV.

CDR3 coding DNA: TGTGCCAGCAGGGAGACAGGGGGCAACTATGGCTACACCTTC. The encoded protein is CASRETGGNYGYTF. V usage is TRBV6-5 and J usage is TRBJ1-2; 10 bases are a match to TRBD1. V gave up 6 bases and J gave up 2 bases; unmatched junction bases: 3. CDR3 length: 14 residues. Germline CDR1 MNHEY, CDR2 SVGAGI.

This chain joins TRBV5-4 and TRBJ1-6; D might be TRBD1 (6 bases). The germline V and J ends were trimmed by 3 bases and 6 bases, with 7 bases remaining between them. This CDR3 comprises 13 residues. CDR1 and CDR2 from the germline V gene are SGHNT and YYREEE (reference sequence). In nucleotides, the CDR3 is TGTGCCAGCAGCTGGGACACTAATTCACCCCTCCACTTT. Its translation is CASSWDTNSPLHF.

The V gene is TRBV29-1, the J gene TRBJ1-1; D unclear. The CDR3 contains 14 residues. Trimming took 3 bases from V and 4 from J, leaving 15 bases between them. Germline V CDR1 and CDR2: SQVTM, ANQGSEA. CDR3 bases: TGCAGCGTTGATAGGAGACCCTGGATCACTGAAGCTTTCTTT. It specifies CSVDRRPWITEAFF.

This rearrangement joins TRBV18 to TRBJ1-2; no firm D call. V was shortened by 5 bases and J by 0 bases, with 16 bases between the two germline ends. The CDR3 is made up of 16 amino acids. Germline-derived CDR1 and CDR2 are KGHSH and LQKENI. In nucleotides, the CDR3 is TGTGCCAGCTCATCAAACGCCGCCGTCACTAACTATGGCTACACCTTC. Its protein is CASSSNAAVTNYGYTF.

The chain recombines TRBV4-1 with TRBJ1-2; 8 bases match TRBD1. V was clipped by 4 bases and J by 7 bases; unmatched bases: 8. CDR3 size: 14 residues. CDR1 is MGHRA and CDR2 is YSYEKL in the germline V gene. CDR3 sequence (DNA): TGCGCCAGCAGCCTTGGCCAGGGGGCTGGTGGCTACACCTTC. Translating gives CASSLGQGAGGYTF.

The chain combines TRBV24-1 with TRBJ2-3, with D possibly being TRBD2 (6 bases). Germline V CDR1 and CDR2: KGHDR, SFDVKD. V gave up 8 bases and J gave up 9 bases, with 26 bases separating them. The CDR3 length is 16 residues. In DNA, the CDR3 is TGTGCCACCAAAGGCTTTCGCGGGCCCAGCGGGTGGACGCAGTATTTT. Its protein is CATKGFRGPSGWTQYF.

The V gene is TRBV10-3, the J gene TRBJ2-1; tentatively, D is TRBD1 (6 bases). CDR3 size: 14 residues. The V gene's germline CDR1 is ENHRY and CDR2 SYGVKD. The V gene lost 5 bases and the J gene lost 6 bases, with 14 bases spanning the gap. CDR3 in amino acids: CAISPSTGPNEQFF. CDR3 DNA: TGTGCCATCAGTCCGTCGACAGGCCCCAATGAGCAGTTCTTC.

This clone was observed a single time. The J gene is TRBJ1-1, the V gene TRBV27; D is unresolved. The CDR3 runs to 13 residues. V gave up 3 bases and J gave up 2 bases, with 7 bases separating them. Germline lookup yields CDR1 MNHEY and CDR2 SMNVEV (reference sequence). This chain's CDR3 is CASSFWHNTEAFF. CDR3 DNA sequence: TGTGCCAGCAGTTTCTGGCACAACACTGAAGCTTTCTTT.

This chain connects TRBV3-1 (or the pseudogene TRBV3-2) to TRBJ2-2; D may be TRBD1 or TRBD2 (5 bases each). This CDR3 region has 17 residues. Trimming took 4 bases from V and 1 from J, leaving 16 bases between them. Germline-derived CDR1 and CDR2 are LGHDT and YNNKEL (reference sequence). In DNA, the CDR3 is TGTGCCAGCAGCCTCGAGGGGCAGCTTAAGAACACCGGGGAGCTGTTTTTT. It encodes CASSLEGQLKNTGELFF.

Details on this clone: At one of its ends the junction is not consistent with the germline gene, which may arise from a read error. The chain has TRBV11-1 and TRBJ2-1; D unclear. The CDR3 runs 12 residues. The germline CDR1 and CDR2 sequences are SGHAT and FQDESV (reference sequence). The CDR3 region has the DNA TGTGTCAGCAGCTTGGCCTACAATGAGCAGTTCTTC. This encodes CVSSLAYNEQFF. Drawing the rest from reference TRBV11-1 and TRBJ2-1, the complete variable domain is EAEVAQSPRYKITEKSQAVAFWCDPISGHATLYWYRQILGQGPELLVQFQDESVVDDSQLPKDRFSAERLKGVDSTLKIQPAELGDSAMYLCVSSLAYNEQFFGPGTRLTVL.

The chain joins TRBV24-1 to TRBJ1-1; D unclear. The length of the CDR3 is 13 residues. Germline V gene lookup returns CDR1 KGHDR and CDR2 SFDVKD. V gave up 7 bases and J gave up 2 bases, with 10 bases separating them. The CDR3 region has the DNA TGTGCCACCAGGCAGACAACTAACACTGAAGCTTTCTTT. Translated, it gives CATRQTTNTEAFF.

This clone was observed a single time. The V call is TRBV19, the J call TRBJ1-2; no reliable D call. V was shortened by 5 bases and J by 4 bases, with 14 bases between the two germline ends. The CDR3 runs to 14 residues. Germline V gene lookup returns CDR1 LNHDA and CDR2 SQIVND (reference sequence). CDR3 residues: CASSASWGSYGYTF. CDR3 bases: TGTGCCAGTAGTGCCAGTTGGGGTAGCTATGGCTACACCTTC.

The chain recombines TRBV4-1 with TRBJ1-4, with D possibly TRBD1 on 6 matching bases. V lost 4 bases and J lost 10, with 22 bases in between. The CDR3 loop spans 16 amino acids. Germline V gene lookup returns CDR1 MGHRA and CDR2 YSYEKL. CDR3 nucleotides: TGCGCCAGCAGCCGGGGGCCGGCACCCCCGGACGGAAAACTGTTTTTT. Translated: CASSRGPAPPDGKLFF.

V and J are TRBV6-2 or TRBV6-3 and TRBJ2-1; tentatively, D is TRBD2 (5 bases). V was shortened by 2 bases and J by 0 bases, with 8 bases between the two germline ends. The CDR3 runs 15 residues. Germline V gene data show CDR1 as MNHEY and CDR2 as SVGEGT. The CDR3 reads CASSYKRVSYNEQFF. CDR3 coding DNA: TGTGCCAGCAGTTACAAGAGGGTCTCCTACAATGAGCAGTTCTTC.

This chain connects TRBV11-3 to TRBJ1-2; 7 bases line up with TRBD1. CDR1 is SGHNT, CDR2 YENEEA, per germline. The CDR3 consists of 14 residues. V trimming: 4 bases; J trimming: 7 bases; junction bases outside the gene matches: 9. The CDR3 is CASSYDREGVGYTF. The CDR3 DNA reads TGTGCCAGCAGCTATGACAGGGAGGGTGTTGGCTACACCTTC.

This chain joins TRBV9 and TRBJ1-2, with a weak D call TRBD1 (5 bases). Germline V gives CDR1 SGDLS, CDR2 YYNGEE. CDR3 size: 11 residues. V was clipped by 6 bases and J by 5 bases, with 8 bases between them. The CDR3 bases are TGTGCCAGCAACGGGGGATATGGCTACACCTTC. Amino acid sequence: CASNGGYGYTF.

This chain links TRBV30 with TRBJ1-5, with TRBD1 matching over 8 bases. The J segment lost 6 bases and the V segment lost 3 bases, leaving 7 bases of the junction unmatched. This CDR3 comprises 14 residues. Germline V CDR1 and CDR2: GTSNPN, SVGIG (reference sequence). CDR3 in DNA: TGTGCCTGGAGGGCCTCAGGGGGCGGTCAGCCCCAGCATTTT. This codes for CAWRASGGGQPQHF.

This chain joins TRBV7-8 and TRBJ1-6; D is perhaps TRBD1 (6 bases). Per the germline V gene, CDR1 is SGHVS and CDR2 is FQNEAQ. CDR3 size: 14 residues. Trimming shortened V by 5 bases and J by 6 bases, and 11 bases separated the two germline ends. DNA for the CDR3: TGTGCCAGCAGCCCATCGGACAGTAATTCACCCCTCCACTTT. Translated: CASSPSDSNSPLHF.

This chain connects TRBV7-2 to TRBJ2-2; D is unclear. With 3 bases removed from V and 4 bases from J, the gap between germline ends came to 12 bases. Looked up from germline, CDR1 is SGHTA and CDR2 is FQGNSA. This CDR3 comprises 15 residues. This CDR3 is CASSLARLFTGELFF. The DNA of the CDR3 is TGTGCCAGCAGCTTGGCAAGGCTATTCACCGGGGAGCTGTTTTTT.

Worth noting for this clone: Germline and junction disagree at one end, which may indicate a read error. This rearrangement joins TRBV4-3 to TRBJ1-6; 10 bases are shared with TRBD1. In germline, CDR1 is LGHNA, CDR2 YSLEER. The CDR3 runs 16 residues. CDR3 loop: CARSRDRGSYNSPLHF. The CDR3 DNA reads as TGCGCCCGCAGCCGGGACAGGGGCTCCTATAATTCACCCCTCCACTTT.

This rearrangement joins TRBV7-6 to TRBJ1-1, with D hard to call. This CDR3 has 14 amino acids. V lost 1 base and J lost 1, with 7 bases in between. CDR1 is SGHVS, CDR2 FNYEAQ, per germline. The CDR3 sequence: CASSLERSNTEAFF. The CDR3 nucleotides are TGTGCCAGCAGCTTAGAGCGATCGAACACTGAAGCTTTCTTT.